A single sample gave rise to the 29 T cell receptor beta chains below, sequenced in a study of identical twins. TCRdb itself ran the 5' RACE reads through MiXCR, one entry per CDR3 protein. The sample includes 400,000 to 650,000 distinct CDR3 sequences, roughly 21% of them seen just once. The same sample was also studied in work on T cells expressing NK-cell markers.

The sequenced sample consisted of CD4+ T cells sorted from blood. The source is a woman aged 18-29 years in good health.

This clonotype was seen a few times. The chain joins TRBV9 to TRBJ2-1; TRBD2 matches 10 bases. This CDR3 region has 15 residues. CDR1 is SGDLS and CDR2 is YYNGEE in the germline V gene. J lost 12 bases, V lost 0 bases, and 9 bases had no gene match. The DNA for the CDR3 is TGTGCCAGCAGCGTAGATAGCGGGAGGATCCTAGGGCAGTTCTTC. Residues: CASSVDSGRILGQFF.

J is TRBJ1-5 and V is TRBV6-2 or TRBV6-3; D is perhaps TRBD1 (5 bases). From germline, CDR1 is MNHEY and CDR2 SVGEGT. Trimming pared 6 bases from V and 1 base from J, leaving 22 bases between. The CDR3 length is 18 residues. The CDR3 spells CASRRGGLRSGSNQPQHF. The CDR3 nucleotides are TGTGCCAGCAGGAGGGGCGGGTTGCGGAGTGGCAGCAATCAGCCCCAGCATTTT.

This clonotype was counted a few times. This chain uses TRBV3-1 with TRBJ2-7, with D perhaps matching TRBD1 or TRBD2 (5 bases each). The length of the CDR3 is 13 residues. Germline CDR1 LGHDT, CDR2 YNNKEL (reference sequence). Deletions cut 5 bases from V and 2 bases from J, with 10 bases between. The CDR3 bases are TGTGCCAGCAGCTACGAGGGGCCCTACGAGCAGTACTTC. It codes for CASSYEGPYEQYF.

This clonotype was detected a few times. This chain links TRBV5-1 with TRBJ2-5; a possible D gene is TRBD1 (6 bases). The length of the CDR3 is 15 residues. Per germline, CDR1 SGHRS and CDR2 YFSETQ. Trimming cost V 6 bases and J 2 bases, with 17 bases left between them. In DNA, the CDR3 is TGCGCCAGCACTAGGGGGACACCGGCGCAAGAGACCCAGTACTTC. Amino acids: CASTRGTPAQETQYF.

The V gene is TRBV7-7, the J gene TRBJ2-1, with D unresolved. This CDR3 is 14 amino acids long. The V and J ends lost 1 base and 8 bases respectively, with 12 bases between them. Germline loops: CDR1 SSHAT, CDR2 FNYEAQ (reference sequence). CDR3 residues: CASSLGAAFDEQFF. The CDR3 DNA reads as TGTGCCAGCAGCTTAGGGGCAGCATTCGATGAGCAGTTCTTC. The whole variable domain, filled in from reference TRBV7-7 and TRBJ2-1, reads GAGVSQSPRYKVTKRGQDVTLRCDPISSHATLYWYQQALGQGPEFLTYFNYEAQPDKSGLPSDRFSAERPEGSISTLTIQRTEQRDSAMYRCASSLGAAFDEQFFGPGTRLTVL.

This clonotype was seen a handful of times. The chain links TRBV12-3 or TRBV12-4 to TRBJ1-1; D gene ambiguous. V gave up 3 bases and J gave up 8 bases, with 13 bases separating them. This CDR3 is built from 13 residues. CDR3 DNA sequence: TGTGCCAGCAGTTTTTCGAGCAGCCAGGAAGCTTTCTTT. Protein product: CASSFSSSQEAFF.

The V call is TRBV7-9, the J call TRBJ2-1; tentatively, D is TRBD2 (7 bases). Per the germline V gene, CDR1 is SEHNR and CDR2 is FQNEAQ (reference sequence). The CDR3 totals 16 residues. Trimming stripped 7 bases from V and 0 bases from J, with 16 bases between. The CDR3 nucleotides are TGTGCCAGCACCTCTAGGGGGGGCAGCTCCTACAATGAGCAGTTCTTC. Encoded protein: CASTSRGGSSYNEQFF.

The chain uses TRBV9 and TRBJ1-2, with D perhaps matching TRBD1 (5 bases). Germline CDR1 and CDR2: SGDLS and YYNGEE. This CDR3 spans 14 amino acids. V lost 7 bases and J lost 6, with 19 bases in between. The CDR3 bases are TGTGCCAGCGGCCACAACGGGGGACGAAATGGCTACACCTTC. Translated: CASGHNGGRNGYTF.

This clonotype was counted at least ten times. The chain is built from TRBV20-1 and TRBJ1-2, with D perhaps TRBD1 (6 bases). The CDR3 is 15 residues long. V lost 6 bases, J lost 2 bases, and 19 bases lay in between. Germline loops: CDR1 DFQATT, CDR2 SNEGSKA (reference sequence). The CDR3 DNA is TGCAGTGCCGTCCTAGGGGGAGCCGGGAACTATGGCTACACCTTC. It translates to CSAVLGGAGNYGYTF.

In its sample, this clonotype was seen a few times. This rearrangement joins TRBV29-1 to TRBJ2-2; D gene uncertain. Trimming took 6 bases from V and 0 from J, leaving 11 bases between them. Looked up from germline, CDR1 is SQVTM and CDR2 is ANQGSEA. This CDR3 region has 14 residues. CDR3 nucleotides: TGCAGCGTATTTCTTTTGACGAACACCGGGGAGCTGTTTTTT. Its protein product is CSVFLLTNTGELFF.

The CDR3 spells CASSSSRTYNEQFF. The CDR3 DNA is TGTGCCAGCAGCTCATCCAGGACTTACAATGAGCAGTTCTTC. V gene TRBV7-2 combines with J gene TRBJ2-1, with TRBD2 as a possible D gene (5 bases). Germline CDR1 SGHTA, CDR2 FQGNSA. CDR3 length: 14 amino acids. V was cut by 4 bases and J by 4 bases, with 11 bases left in between.

This clonotype was detected many times. The V gene is TRBV12-3 or TRBV12-4, the J gene TRBJ2-7; D perhaps matches TRBD2 (5 bases). The length of the CDR3 is 12 residues. V lost 3 bases to trimming and J lost 7 bases, with 10 bases between them. CDR3 region: CASSFSSTEQYF. The CDR3 DNA reads TGTGCCAGCAGTTTCTCTAGCACGGAGCAGTACTTC.

This clonotype appeared a few times. This chain links TRBV5-5 with TRBJ1-1; 8 bases fit TRBD1. This CDR3 is 14 amino acids long. CDR1 is SGHKS, CDR2 YYEKEE, per germline (reference sequence). After removal of 1 base from V and 7 bases from J, the junction contained 6 bases not matched to a gene. CDR3 DNA sequence: TGTGCCAGCAGCTTGAGGACAGGGTTCGATGAAGCTTTCTTT. Amino acid sequence: CASSLRTGFDEAFF.

The V gene is TRBV11-1, the J gene TRBJ1-1; possible D gene TRBD1, 5 bases. The CDR3 extends over 17 amino acids. CDR1 is SGHAT and CDR2 is FQDESV in the germline V gene (reference sequence). The ends were cut back, 1 base at V and 0 bases at J, with 15 bases in the middle. CDR3 region: CASSLVSGPHMNTEAFF. The CDR3 DNA sequence: TGTGCCAGCAGCTTAGTCTCGGGGCCCCATATGAACACTGAAGCTTTCTTT.

The chain has TRBV5-5 and TRBJ2-5; perhaps TRBD2 as D (6 bases). V was clipped by 3 bases and J by 2 bases, with 17 bases between them. The germline V gene encodes CDR1 SGHKS and CDR2 YYEKEE (reference sequence). This CDR3 contains 16 residues. CDR3 protein: CASSSLEDYFQETQYF. As DNA, the CDR3 is TGTGCCAGCAGCTCCCTCGAGGACTACTTTCAAGAGACCCAGTACTTC. Variable domain in full (rest from reference TRBV5-5 and TRBJ2-5): DAGVTQSPTHLIKTRGQQVTLRCSPISGHKSVSWYQQVLGQGPQFIFQYYEKEERGRGNFPDRFSARQFPNYSSELNVNALLLGDSALYLCASSSLEDYFQETQYFGPGTRLLVL.

The chain recombines TRBV20-1 with TRBJ2-3; TRBD1 might be the D (5 bases). Germline CDR1 and CDR2: DFQATT and SNEGSKA (reference sequence). This CDR3 is 13 amino acids long. V shed 6 bases and J shed 6 bases, with 16 bases lying between them. In nucleotides, the CDR3 is TGCAGTGCAAAGACAGAAGCTGCTGATACGCAGTATTTT. Translation: CSAKTEAADTQYF.

This clonotype has at least ten counts. The chain is built from TRBV29-1 and TRBJ2-1, with a tentative D call TRBD2 (5 bases). CDR1 is SQVTM, CDR2 ANQGSEA, per germline. V was cut by 4 bases and J by 5 bases, with 12 bases left in between. This CDR3 has 13 amino acids. The CDR3: CSVALRVNNEQFF. The CDR3, as DNA: TGCAGCGTTGCCCTGCGGGTCAACAATGAGCAGTTCTTC.

The V and J genes are TRBV5-1 and TRBJ1-5; D is possibly TRBD1 (5 bases). Germline V gene lookup returns CDR1 SGHRS and CDR2 YFSETQ. The germline V and J ends were trimmed by 4 bases and 4 bases, with 15 bases remaining between them. The CDR3 is 15 amino acids. This CDR3 reads CASSPDGGPNQPQHF. CDR3 coding DNA: TGCGCCAGCAGCCCCGATGGGGGTCCAAATCAGCCCCAGCATTTT.

This clonotype was seen only a few times. The chain couples TRBV3-1 to TRBJ2-3; D remains ambiguous. CDR3 size: 17 residues. Germline V gene lookup returns CDR1 LGHDT and CDR2 YNNKEL (reference sequence). Trimming shortened V by 0 bases and J by 0 bases, and 13 bases separated the two germline ends. The chain's CDR3 is CASSQDSRRLSTDTQYF. CDR3 nucleotides: TGTGCCAGCAGCCAAGATTCGCGCCGTCTTAGCACAGATACGCAGTATTTT.

The V call is TRBV29-1, the J call TRBJ2-5; no reliable D call. CDR1 and CDR2 from the germline V gene are SQVTM and ANQGSEA. This CDR3 comprises 12 residues. Trimming took off 4 bases at V and 1 base at J, with 7 bases between the two ends. CDR3 protein: CSVAPGQETQYF. The CDR3 region has the DNA TGCAGCGTTGCCCCGGGCCAAGAGACCCAGTACTTC.

This clonotype has at least ten counts. The genes are TRBV4-3 and TRBJ2-7; TRBD2 matches 8 bases. CDR3 length: 15 residues. Germline V gene data show CDR1 as LGHNA and CDR2 as YSLEER. With V trimmed by 0 bases and J by 2 bases, 3 bases remained unmatched. For the CDR3, the DNA is TGCGCCAGCAGCCAAGATTGGGGACTAGCCTACGAGCAGTACTTC. It specifies CASSQDWGLAYEQYF.

The chain combines TRBV5-1 with TRBJ1-2; D unresolved. CDR3 size: 13 residues. Trimming took 7 bases from V and 3 from J, leaving 13 bases between them. Germline V gene data show CDR1 as SGHRS and CDR2 as YFSETQ. The CDR3 sequence is CASAQVGDYGYTF. The CDR3 region has the DNA TGCGCCAGCGCGCAGGTGGGAGACTATGGCTACACCTTC. The full variable domain, in which reference TRBV5-1 and TRBJ1-2 provide the parts outside the CDR3, is KAGVTQTPRYLIKTRGQQVTLSCSPISGHRSVSWYQQTPGQGLQFLFEYFSETQRNKGNFPGRFSGRQFSNSRSEMNVSTLELGDSALYLCASAQVGDYGYTFGSGTRLTVV.

The V gene is TRBV15, the J gene TRBJ2-5; no clear D. CDR1 and CDR2 from the germline V gene are LNHNV and YYDKDF (reference sequence). CDR3 length: 13 residues. V dropped 6 bases and J dropped 3 bases, with 11 bases sitting between them. The CDR3 DNA is TGTGCCACCAGGACTTCTTACGAAGAGACCCAGTACTTC. It encodes CATRTSYEETQYF.

The V and J genes are TRBV20-1 and TRBJ2-7; 10 nucleotides agree with TRBD2. J gave up 0 bases and V 7 bases, and 3 bases lay outside the gene matches. CDR3 length equals 13 residues. Germline CDR1 DFQATT, CDR2 SNEGSKA (reference sequence). CDR3 bases: TGCAGTGGCAGGACTAGCGGCTCCTACGAGCAGTACTTC. Translation: CSGRTSGSYEQYF.

The chain combines TRBV7-9 with TRBJ2-1; D perhaps matches TRBD2 (5 bases). CDR3 length equals 11 residues. The V gene lost 7 bases and the J gene lost 9 bases, with 10 bases spanning the gap. The germline gives CDR1 SEHNR, CDR2 FQNEAQ (reference sequence). The CDR3, as DNA: TGTGCCAGCACTATCCGGGGTGAGCAGTTCTTC. This translates into CASTIRGEQFF.

Here the CDR3 reads CASSLMGRGTEAFF. The CDR3 DNA follows: TGCGCCAGCAGCTTGATGGGTCGGGGCACTGAAGCTTTCTTT. The rearrangement joins TRBV5-1 to TRBJ1-1; D is uncertain. The CDR3 contains 14 residues. V was trimmed by 1 base and J by 4 bases, leaving 11 bases between them. Germline assignment: CDR1 SGHRS and CDR2 YFSETQ.

V is TRBV10-3 and J is TRBJ2-1; weak D call: TRBD2 (6 bases). The CDR3 spans 15 residues. Germline-derived CDR1 and CDR2 are ENHRY and SYGVKD. V dropped 5 bases and J dropped 0 bases, with 11 bases sitting between them. CDR3 region: CAISPLASSYNEQFF. The DNA of the CDR3 is TGTGCCATCAGTCCTCTAGCGAGCTCCTACAATGAGCAGTTCTTC.

The chain employs TRBV12-3 or TRBV12-4 and TRBJ1-1; D perhaps matches TRBD1 (5 bases). The CDR3 is 13 amino acids. Trimming cost V 6 bases and J 0 bases, with 8 bases left between them. DNA of the CDR3: TGTGCCAGCAGGGACACTTTGAACACTGAAGCTTTCTTT. Encoded protein: CASRDTLNTEAFF.

This clonotype was observed many times. This chain links TRBV10-3 with TRBJ2-7; D call uncertain. The CDR3 runs 12 residues. Germline values: CDR1 ENHRY, CDR2 SYGVKD. With 8 bases removed from V and 3 bases from J, the gap between germline ends came to 11 bases. The CDR3 spells CAIGSEDYEQYF. CDR3 coding DNA: TGTGCCATCGGTTCAGAGGACTACGAGCAGTACTTC.